This TCR beta chain was recovered during a study of cytomegalovirus exposure and HLA in healthy donors. Overall study: In an earlier analysis, some 110 million unique TCR beta sequences were found from some 200 million T cells.

Whereas donors were nominally healthy upon sampling, unrecorded immune exposures were probable. The germline gives CDR1 MGHDK, CDR2 SYGVNS. Trimming at V came to 6 bases and at J to 9 bases, leaving 6 bases not matched to a gene. This CDR3 comprises 12 residues. The study ran its PCR with 60 Vbeta and 13 Jbeta primers. Clones were sequenced by immunoSEQ multiplex PCR, and TCRdb holds only the in-frame ones, with some missing. The top ten hold 3.1% of the sample, which has some 140,000 clones, around 75% seen once. The source is a female donor in good health and CMV-seronegative. The sample consisted of PBMCs. The chain employs TRBV25-1 and TRBJ2-5, with 8 bases fitting TRBD2. CDR3 sequence (DNA): TGTGCCAGCAGGCGGGGGGAGAGGCCCCAGTACTTC. The encoded protein is CASRRGERPQYF. The full variable domain, its missing parts supplied by reference TRBV25-1 and TRBJ2-5, is EADIYQTPRYLVIGTGKKITLECSQTMGHDKMYWYQQDPGMELHLIHYSYGVNSTEKGDLSSESTVSRIRTEHFPLTLESARPSHTSQYLCASRRGERPQYFGPGTRLLVL.